What follows are 11 T cell receptor beta chains derived from one specimen sequenced in a study of T-cell reconstitution after alpha-beta-depleted transplantation in children. For TCRbeta, the library was prepared with unique molecular identifiers. TCRdb redid the calling of the PCR reads with MiXCR, one entry per CDR3 protein. The profile shows about 580,000 distinct CDR3 sequences, about 23% of them singletons. The sequencing used PBMCs, mostly from graft donor cells, collected 360 days after TCRalphabeta/CD19-depleted stem cell transplant. The receptors stem from a boy under two years old who had a stem cell transplant for acute myeloid leukemia, so the T cells may come from the graft donor.

This clonotype was found many times. The genes are TRBV7-2 and TRBJ1-5; a possible D gene is TRBD1 (5 bases). V gave up 0 bases and J gave up 7 bases, with 7 bases separating them. Germline V gene sequence: CDR1 SGHTA, CDR2 FQGNSA. This CDR3 spans 13 amino acids. The CDR3 loop reads CASSLAREQPQHF. CDR3 sequence (DNA): TGTGCCAGCAGCTTAGCCAGGGAACAGCCCCAGCATTTT.

This clonotype was seen repeatedly, ten times or more. J is TRBJ2-5 and V is TRBV20-1; weak D call: TRBD1 (6 bases). Germline V CDR1 and CDR2: DFQATT, SNEGSKA (reference sequence). The CDR3 length is 13 residues. With 2 bases removed from V and 2 bases from J, the gap between germline ends came to 9 bases. CDR3 amino acids: CSARKTGQETQYF. Here the CDR3 DNA reads TGCAGTGCTAGAAAGACAGGTCAAGAGACCCAGTACTTC.

This clonotype appeared a few times. This sequence joins TRBV29-1 and TRBJ2-5, with D maybe TRBD2 (5 bases). Trimming took off 7 bases at V and 7 bases at J, with 19 bases between the two ends. In germline, CDR1 is SQVTM, CDR2 ANQGSEA. The CDR3 length is 13 residues. The CDR3 sequence is CSGGLAPVGTQYF. CDR3 DNA sequence: TGCAGCGGCGGACTGGCACCTGTAGGGACCCAGTACTTC.

The chain uses TRBV4-2 and TRBJ2-7; TRBD2 matches 14 bases. CDR3 size: 17 residues. V lost 1 base and J lost 3; bases outside the gene matches: 5. Germline values: CDR1 LGHNA, CDR2 YNFKEQ. Written as DNA, the CDR3 is TGTGCCAGCAGCCAAGGTCCGGGACTAGCGGGGGACTACGAGCAGTACTTC. Translating gives CASSQGPGLAGDYEQYF.

The chain uses TRBV6-5 and TRBJ2-3; a possible D gene is TRBD2 (6 bases). Germline-derived CDR1 and CDR2 are MNHEY and SVGAGI. The CDR3 contains 13 residues. The V end lost 4 bases, the J end lost 5 bases, and 10 bases lay between the germline ends. CDR3 DNA: TGTGCCAGCAGTTGGGGGGTTGAAGATACGCAGTATTTT. This encodes CASSWGVEDTQYF.

Points on this clonotype: One end of the junction fails to match germline, which may point to a read error. The V call is TRBV20-1, the J call TRBJ1-1, with unresolved D. CDR1 is DFQATT, CDR2 SNEGSKA, per germline (reference sequence). CDR3 length equals 10 residues. The CDR3 protein is CSASGREVFF. CDR3 bases: TGCAGTGCTTCGGGTCGAGAAGTTTTCTTT.

A few counts support this clonotype. The gene calls are TRBV5-5 and TRBJ2-7, with D possibly being TRBD1 (6 bases). The germline CDR1 and CDR2 sequences are SGHKS and YYEKEE (reference sequence). The CDR3 loop spans 18 amino acids. V dropped 0 bases and J dropped 3 bases, with 22 bases sitting between them. The CDR3 region has the DNA TGTGCCAGCAGCTTGGGGCCGACAGGACCGTGGTCCTTCTACGAGCAGTACGTC. Translation gives CASSLGPTGPWSFYEQYV.

At least ten counts were recorded for this clonotype. The chain joins TRBV6-2 or TRBV6-3 to TRBJ2-3; D unclear. The length of the CDR3 is 14 residues. The germline V and J ends were trimmed by 2 bases and 3 bases, with 9 bases remaining between them. The V gene's germline CDR1 is MNHEY and CDR2 SVGEGT. The CDR3 coding sequence is TGTGCCAGCAGTTACGGTAGCTTAACAGATACGCAGTATTTT. Its translation: CASSYGSLTDTQYF.

There are many counts of this clonotype. This sequence joins TRBV7-2 and TRBJ2-2, with D hard to call. Trimming took 2 bases from V and 4 from J, leaving 5 bases between them. This CDR3 has 13 residues. Germline values: CDR1 SGHTA, CDR2 FQGNSA. CDR3 sequence reads: CASSLHGTGELFF. DNA for the CDR3: TGTGCCAGCAGCTTACACGGCACCGGGGAGCTGTTTTTT.

This clonotype was counted ten times or more. The genes are TRBV7-7 and TRBJ2-7; D possibly corresponds to TRBD2 (6 bases). The V and J ends lost 2 bases and 0 bases respectively, with 11 bases between them. The germline V gene has CDR1 SSHAT and CDR2 FNYEAQ (reference sequence). This CDR3 is 15 amino acids long. DNA for the CDR3: TGTGCCAGCAGCTTACAGGAGGGGTCCTCCTACGAGCAGTACTTC. Its translation: CASSLQEGSSYEQYF.

The sample holds many counts of this clonotype. The chain has TRBV20-1 and TRBJ1-2; D unresolved. V was trimmed by 5 bases and J by 4 bases, leaving 8 bases between them. The CDR3 contains 11 residues. Germline assignment: CDR1 DFQATT and CDR2 SNEGSKA (reference sequence). DNA of the CDR3: TGCAGTGCTCCCGCGCCCTATGGCTACACCTTC. Protein sequence: CSAPAPYGYTF.